The clone carrying this TCR beta chain was found many times. Its antigen is still unknown. TCRdb analysed the 5' RACE reads with MiXCR anew, one entry per CDR3 protein. Of a few hundred thousand distinct CDR3 sequences listed, 20% to 25% are singletons. Germline-derived CDR1 and CDR2 are SGHVS and FQNEAQ. The length of the CDR3 is 14 residues. Trimming took 5 bases from V and 6 from J; bases not matched to a gene: 6. The data are from a study of T-cell memory formation after mild COVID-19. Notes on the study in general: Contracting clones from day 15 to 85 showed balanced CD4/CD8; later expanders favored CD4+.

This TCR came from an adult woman who had mild COVID-19 (a few samples of this study predate the infection). Cell type and time point are not known. The gene calls are TRBV7-8 and TRBJ2-1; TRBD1 aligns across 8 bases. Sequencing was carried out using PBMCs or a T cell subset sorted from them (not recorded which). The CDR3 spells CASSMDRASNEQFF. The CDR3 DNA is TGTGCCAGCAGCATGGACAGGGCGTCCAATGAGCAGTTCTTC. Using reference TRBV7-8 and TRBJ2-1 for the parts outside the CDR3, the full variable domain is GAGVSQSPRYKVAKRGQDVALRCDPISGHVSLFWYQQALGQGPEFLTYFQNEAQLDKSGLPSDRFFAERPEGSVSTLKIQRTQQEDSAVYLCASSMDRASNEQFFGPGTRLTVL.